These 8 T cell receptor beta chains came from one sample sequenced in a study of CD8+ T cells in alopecia areata. Specified treatment: oral pan-JAK inhibitor, 5-10 mg twice daily. Once RNA had been extracted, it was reverse transcribed into cDNA to act as the sequencing template. Data came from immunoSEQ multiplex PCR; TCRdb stores just in-frame clones and leaves some out. The sample has some 100,000 clones, 44% seen once. Sequencing used CD8+ T cells sorted from blood, obtained at week 24, from a patient treated with tofacitinib. The receptors here all came from a human donor with alopecia areata.

The rearrangement joins TRBV29-1 to TRBJ1-2, with 8 bases aligning to TRBD1. This CDR3 comprises 13 residues. Germline V gene data show CDR1 as SQVTM and CDR2 as ANQGSEA. V shed 4 bases and J 3 bases; nucleotides not matched to a gene: 4. CDR3 sequence: CSVAGGSDYGYTF. The CDR3, as DNA: TGCAGCGTTGCAGGGGGCAGTGACTATGGCTACACCTTC.

This clone was found once. The genes are TRBV27 and TRBJ2-1; 7 positions match TRBD2. Germline values: CDR1 MNHEY, CDR2 SMNVEV (reference sequence). V shed 5 bases and J 10 bases; nucleotides not matched to a gene: 8. This CDR3 is 13 amino acids long. The CDR3 DNA reads as TGTGCCAGCAGTACGCTCCCTAGCGGAGAGCAGTTCTTC. Protein: CASSTLPSGEQFF.

V usage is TRBV5-1 and J usage is TRBJ2-1; a weak D match, TRBD1 (5 bases). The CDR3 has 15 residues. V was pared by 0 bases and J by 2 bases, with 9 bases between. Germline CDR1 and CDR2: SGHRS and YFSETQ. CDR3 region: CASSLASRAYNEQFF. The CDR3 DNA follows: TGCGCCAGCAGCTTGGCGTCCAGGGCCTACAATGAGCAGTTCTTC.

This clone was detected only a few times. Other nucleotide sequences from this sample produce the same CDR3. The chain couples TRBV5-1 to TRBJ2-7; TRBD1 matches 8 bases. The CDR3 runs to 14 residues. The ends lost 4 bases at V and 0 bases at J; junction bases unmatched: 3. Per the germline V gene, CDR1 is SGHRS and CDR2 is YFSETQ. The CDR3 DNA reads TGCGCCAGCAGCCCCGGGACAGGCTCCTACGAGCAGTACTTC. Protein sequence: CASSPGTGSYEQYF.

In nucleotides, the CDR3 is TGTGCCAGTAGTGAGGAAAACTATAGCAATCAGCCCCAGCATTTT. Translation: CASSEENYSNQPQHF. This rearrangement joins TRBV19 to TRBJ1-5; D unresolved. Germline V CDR1 and CDR2: LNHDA, SQIVND (reference sequence). With 5 bases removed from V and 0 bases from J, the gap between germline ends came to 11 bases. CDR3 size: 15 residues.

This clone was found a few times. The chain recombines TRBV4-1 with TRBJ1-2; TRBD1 matches 9 bases. With 4 bases clipped from V and 6 bases from J, the junction kept 9 bases outside the gene matches. Germline V gives CDR1 MGHRA, CDR2 YSYEKL. The CDR3 has 15 residues. CDR3 DNA sequence: TGCGCCAGCAGCCCGGAATGGGACAGGGTCGATGGCTACACCTTC. Translation: CASSPEWDRVDGYTF.

This clone has more than one count but fewer than ten. The rearrangement joins TRBV7-8 to TRBJ1-1, with 9 bases matching TRBD1. With 5 bases clipped from V and 4 bases from J, the junction kept 8 bases outside the gene matches. Germline lookup yields CDR1 SGHVS and CDR2 FQNEAQ. This CDR3 spans 15 amino acids. The CDR3: CASSARDRESTEAFF. In DNA, the CDR3 is TGTGCCAGCAGCGCCCGGGACAGGGAAAGCACTGAAGCTTTCTTT.

This clone was observed a handful of times. The chain carries TRBV7-9 and TRBJ2-1, with D unresolved. Trimming cost V 5 bases and J 8 bases, with 10 bases left between them. This CDR3 is built from 12 residues. Germline CDR1 SEHNR, CDR2 FQNEAQ (reference sequence). The CDR3 nucleotides are TGTGCCAGCAGCGCCGAGCCCGATGAGCAGTTCTTC. This sequence encodes CASSAEPDEQFF.